One sample yielded the 10 T cell receptor beta chains listed below, sequenced in a study of blood T cell repertoires in COVID-19. Sequencing was performed with immunoSEQ multiplex PCR; in TCRdb, only in-frame clones are kept and a portion is missing. The data contain more than 400,000 clones, about 92% of them singletons. Sample: PBMCs or T cells enriched from blood (not recorded which). Source of these receptors: a man aged 18-30 years who had recovered from COVID-19.

The CDR3 loop is CASSLLDSGELFF. In DNA, the CDR3 is TGTGCCAGCAGCTTATTAGACTCCGGGGAGCTGTTTTTT. This chain links TRBV7-9 with TRBJ2-2; no clear D gene. The CDR3 loop spans 13 amino acids. Germline V lookup: CDR1 SEHNR, CDR2 FQNEAQ (reference sequence). V lost 2 bases to trimming and J lost 6 bases, with 7 bases between them.

V is TRBV14 and J is TRBJ2-5, with 9 positions matching TRBD2. CDR3 length: 15 amino acids. V gave up 2 bases and J gave up 7 bases; unmatched junction bases: 8. Germline V gives CDR1 SGHDN, CDR2 FVKESK. CDR3 sequence reads: CASSQLGLARGTQYF. CDR3 DNA: TGTGCCAGCAGCCAACTCGGACTAGCGCGAGGGACCCAGTACTTC.

The chain couples TRBV27 to TRBJ2-2; D unresolved. This CDR3 has 14 amino acids. Trimming stripped 3 bases from V and 2 bases from J, with 7 bases between. The germline gives CDR1 MNHEY, CDR2 SMNVEV (reference sequence). This chain's CDR3 is CASSFGPNTGELFF. CDR3 bases: TGTGCCAGCAGTTTTGGGCCAAACACCGGGGAGCTGTTTTTT.

The chain combines TRBV28 with TRBJ2-5; perhaps TRBD2 as D (5 bases). The germline V gene encodes CDR1 MDHEN and CDR2 SYDVKM. The CDR3 consists of 14 residues. The V and J ends lost 1 base and 7 bases respectively, with 13 bases between them. CDR3 DNA sequence: TGTGCCAGCAGTTTATTGGCCCCAGGAGGGACCCAGTACTTC. Protein: CASSLLAPGGTQYF.

The V and J genes are TRBV7-8 and TRBJ2-2; a possible D gene is TRBD2 (6 bases). CDR3 length: 16 residues. V was pared by 0 bases and J by 4 bases, with 12 bases between. The germline V gene encodes CDR1 SGHVS and CDR2 FQNEAQ. CDR3 amino acids: CASSLAGTRVTGELFF. CDR3 coding DNA: TGTGCCAGCAGCTTAGCAGGGACTCGAGTCACCGGGGAGCTGTTTTTT.

J is TRBJ2-1 and V is TRBV7-8, with 9 bases lining up with TRBD1. The V gene end was trimmed by 4 bases and the J gene end by 3 bases; junction bases not matched to a gene: 7. Germline V gene data show CDR1 as SGHVS and CDR2 as FQNEAQ. This CDR3 region has 16 residues. The CDR3 sequence: CASSSYRGRGYNEQFF. The CDR3 coding sequence is TGTGCCAGCAGCTCCTACAGGGGGCGGGGCTACAATGAGCAGTTCTTC.

The chain recombines TRBV10-3 with TRBJ1-5; no clear D gene. CDR1 is ENHRY, CDR2 SYGVKD, per germline. Trimming pared 6 bases from V and 6 bases from J, leaving 15 bases between. This CDR3 spans 14 amino acids. CDR3 DNA sequence: TGTGCCATCAGCGAGGCAGGTATGAGTCAGCCCCAGCATTTT. Translated, it gives CAISEAGMSQPQHF.

This clone came up once. This chain joins TRBV11-1 and TRBJ1-1; possible D gene TRBD1, 5 bases. CDR1 SGHAT and CDR2 FQDESV come from the germline V gene (reference sequence). V gave up 6 bases and J gave up 0 bases, with 8 bases separating them. The CDR3 contains 13 residues. The CDR3 sequence: CASRVGLNTEAFF. The CDR3 DNA follows: TGTGCCAGCAGGGTGGGGCTGAACACTGAAGCTTTCTTT.

The rearrangement links TRBV10-2 to TRBJ2-7, with 9 nucleotides matching TRBD2. Unmatched junction bases numbered 14, after V lost 7 bases and J lost 7 bases. Germline V gene lookup returns CDR1 WSHSY and CDR2 SAAADI. This CDR3 has 15 residues. The CDR3 reads CASILTSGNFWEQYF. For the CDR3, the DNA is TGCGCCAGCATTTTGACTAGCGGAAATTTTTGGGAGCAGTACTTC.

The rearrangement uses TRBV6-5 and TRBJ1-1; D unresolved. Trimming shortened V by 9 bases and J by 5 bases, and 19 bases separated the two germline ends. Germline V gene data show CDR1 as MNHEY and CDR2 as SVGAGI. The CDR3 has 14 amino acids. CDR3 bases: TGTGCCAGTTATTCTGGCGGGGTTCGGACTGAAGCTTTCTTT. Translated, it gives CASYSGGVRTEAFF.